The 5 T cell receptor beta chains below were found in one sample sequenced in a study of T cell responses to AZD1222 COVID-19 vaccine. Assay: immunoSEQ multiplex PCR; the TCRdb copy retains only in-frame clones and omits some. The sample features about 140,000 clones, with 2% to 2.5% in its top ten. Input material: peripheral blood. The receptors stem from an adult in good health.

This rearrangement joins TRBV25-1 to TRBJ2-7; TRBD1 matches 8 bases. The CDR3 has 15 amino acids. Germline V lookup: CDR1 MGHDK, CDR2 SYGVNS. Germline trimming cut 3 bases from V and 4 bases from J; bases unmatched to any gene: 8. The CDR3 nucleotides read TGTGCCAGCAGTGACCCCAAGACAGGGGATTACGAGCAGTACTTC. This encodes CASSDPKTGDYEQYF.

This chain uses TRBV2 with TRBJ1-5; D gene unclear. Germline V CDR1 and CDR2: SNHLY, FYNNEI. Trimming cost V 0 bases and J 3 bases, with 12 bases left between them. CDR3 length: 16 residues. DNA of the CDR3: TGTGCCAGCAGTGAAGCGACCAGACGGAACAATCAGCCCCAGCATTTT. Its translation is CASSEATRRNNQPQHF.

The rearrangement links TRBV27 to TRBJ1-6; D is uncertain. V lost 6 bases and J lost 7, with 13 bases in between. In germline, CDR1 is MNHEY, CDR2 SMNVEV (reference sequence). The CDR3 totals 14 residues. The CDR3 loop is CASRARLANSPLHF. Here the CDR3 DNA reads TGTGCCAGCAGGGCCCGGCTGGCCAATTCACCCCTCCACTTT.

The CDR3 bases are TGCGCCAGCAGCTTGAATTTCGGCGGGAGCGGAGCTTTCTTT. Its translation: CASSLNFGGSGAFF. The V gene is TRBV5-1, the J gene TRBJ1-1; D gene ambiguous. The V end was cut by 1 base, the J end by 10 bases, with 17 bases between. The CDR3 loop spans 14 amino acids. Germline lookup yields CDR1 SGHRS and CDR2 YFSETQ.

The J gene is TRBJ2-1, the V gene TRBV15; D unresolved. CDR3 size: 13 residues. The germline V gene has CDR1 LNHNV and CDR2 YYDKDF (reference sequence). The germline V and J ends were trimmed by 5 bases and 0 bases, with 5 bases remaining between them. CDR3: CATSAVSYNEQFF. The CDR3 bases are TGTGCCACCAGCGCGGTCTCCTACAATGAGCAGTTCTTC.